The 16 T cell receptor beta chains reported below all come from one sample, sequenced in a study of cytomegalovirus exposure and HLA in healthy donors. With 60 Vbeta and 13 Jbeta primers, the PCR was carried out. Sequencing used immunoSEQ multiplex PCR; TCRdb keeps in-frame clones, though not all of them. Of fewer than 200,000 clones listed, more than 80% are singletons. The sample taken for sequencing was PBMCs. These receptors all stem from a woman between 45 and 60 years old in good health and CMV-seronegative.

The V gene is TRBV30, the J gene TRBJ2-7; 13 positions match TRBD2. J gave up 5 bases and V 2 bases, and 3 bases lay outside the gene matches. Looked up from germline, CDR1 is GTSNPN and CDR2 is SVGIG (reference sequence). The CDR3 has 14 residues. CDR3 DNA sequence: TGTGCCTGGAGTCCAGGACTAGCGGGAGACGAGCAGTACTTC. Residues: CAWSPGLAGDEQYF.

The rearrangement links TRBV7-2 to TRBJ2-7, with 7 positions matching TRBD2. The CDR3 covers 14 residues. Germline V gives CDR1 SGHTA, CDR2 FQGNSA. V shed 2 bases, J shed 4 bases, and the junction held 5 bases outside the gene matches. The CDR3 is CASSLRAGRYEQYF. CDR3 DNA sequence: TGTGCCAGCAGCTTACGAGCGGGGAGATACGAGCAGTACTTC.

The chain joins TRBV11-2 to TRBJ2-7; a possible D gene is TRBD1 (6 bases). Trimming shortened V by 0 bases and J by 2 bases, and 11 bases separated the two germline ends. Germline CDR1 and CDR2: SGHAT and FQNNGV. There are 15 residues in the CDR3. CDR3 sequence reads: CASSLDHGQTYEQYF. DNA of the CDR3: TGTGCCAGCAGCTTAGATCACGGACAGACCTACGAGCAGTACTTC.

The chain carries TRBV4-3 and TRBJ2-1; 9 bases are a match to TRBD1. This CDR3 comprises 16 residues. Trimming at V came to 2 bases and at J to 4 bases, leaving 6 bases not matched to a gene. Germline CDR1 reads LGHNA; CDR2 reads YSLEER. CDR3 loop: CASSQNPTGGYNEQFF. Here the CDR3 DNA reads TGCGCCAGCAGCCAAAACCCGACAGGGGGTTACAATGAGCAGTTCTTC.

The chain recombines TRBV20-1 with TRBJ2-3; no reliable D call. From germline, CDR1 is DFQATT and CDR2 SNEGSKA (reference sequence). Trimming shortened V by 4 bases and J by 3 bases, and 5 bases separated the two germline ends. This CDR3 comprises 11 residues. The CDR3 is CSATRTDTQYF. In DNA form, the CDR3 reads TGCAGTGCTACTAGAACAGATACGCAGTATTTT.

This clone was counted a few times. The CDR3 bases are TGTGCCAGCAGCACGGACAGTGCCGGCTACACCTTC. Its translation: CASSTDSAGYTF. V usage is TRBV4-2 and J usage is TRBJ1-2; maybe TRBD1 (6 bases). The germline V gene encodes CDR1 LGHNA and CDR2 YNFKEQ. The CDR3 covers 12 residues. The V end lost 5 bases, the J end lost 8 bases, and 12 bases lay between the germline ends.

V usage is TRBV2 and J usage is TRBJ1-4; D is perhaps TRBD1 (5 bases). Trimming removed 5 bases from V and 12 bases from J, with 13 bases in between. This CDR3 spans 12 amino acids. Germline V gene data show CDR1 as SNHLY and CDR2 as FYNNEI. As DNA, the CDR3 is TGTGCCAGCAGTTCGACAGCTAACGAACTGTTTTTT. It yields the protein CASSSTANELFF.

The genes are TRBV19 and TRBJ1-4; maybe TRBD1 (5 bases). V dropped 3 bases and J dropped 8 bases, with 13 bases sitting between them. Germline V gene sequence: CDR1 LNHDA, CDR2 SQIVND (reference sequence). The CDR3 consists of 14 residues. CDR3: CASSMGGTYEKLFF. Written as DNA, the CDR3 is TGTGCCAGTAGTATGGGAGGGACGTACGAAAAACTGTTTTTT. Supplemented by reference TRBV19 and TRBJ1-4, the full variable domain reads DGGITQSPKYLFRKEGQNVTLSCEQNLNHDAMYWYRQDPGQGLRLIYYSQIVNDFQKGDIAEGYSVSREKKESFPLTVTSAQKNPTAFYLCASSMGGTYEKLFFGSGTQLSVL.

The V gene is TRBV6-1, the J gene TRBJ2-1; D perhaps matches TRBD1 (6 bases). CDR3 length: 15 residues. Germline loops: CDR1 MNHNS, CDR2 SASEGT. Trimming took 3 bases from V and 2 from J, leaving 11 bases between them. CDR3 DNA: TGTGCCAGCAGTGAGTGGAGACAGGCCTACAATGAGCAGTTCTTC. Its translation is CASSEWRQAYNEQFF.

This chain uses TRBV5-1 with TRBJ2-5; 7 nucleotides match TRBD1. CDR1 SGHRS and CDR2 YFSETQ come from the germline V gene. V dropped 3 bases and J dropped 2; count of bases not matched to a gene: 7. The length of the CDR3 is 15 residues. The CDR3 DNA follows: TGCGCCAGCAGCTGGGGACAGCCGGGGCAAGAGACCCAGTACTTC. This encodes CASSWGQPGQETQYF.

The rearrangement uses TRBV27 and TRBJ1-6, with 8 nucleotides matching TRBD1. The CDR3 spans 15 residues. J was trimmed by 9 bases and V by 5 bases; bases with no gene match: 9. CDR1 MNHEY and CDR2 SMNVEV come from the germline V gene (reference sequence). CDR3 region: CASSPGQGSSSPLHF. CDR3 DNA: TGTGCCAGCAGTCCCGGACAGGGATCGAGTTCACCCCTCCACTTT.

In DNA form, the CDR3 reads TGTGCCAGCCGCGACAGGGCCCACAATCAGCCCCAGCATTTT. Translating it yields CASRDRAHNQPQHF. The chain carries TRBV6-5 and TRBJ1-5; 7 nucleotides match TRBD1. J was trimmed by 3 bases and V by 8 bases; bases with no gene match: 7. The CDR3 covers 14 residues. The germline V gene encodes CDR1 MNHEY and CDR2 SVGAGI.

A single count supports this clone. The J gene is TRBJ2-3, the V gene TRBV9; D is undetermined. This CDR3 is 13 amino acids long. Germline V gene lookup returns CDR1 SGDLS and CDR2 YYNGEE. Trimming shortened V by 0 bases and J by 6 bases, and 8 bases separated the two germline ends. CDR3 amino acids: CASSVAVADTQYF. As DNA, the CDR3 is TGTGCCAGCAGCGTAGCAGTAGCTGATACGCAGTATTTT.

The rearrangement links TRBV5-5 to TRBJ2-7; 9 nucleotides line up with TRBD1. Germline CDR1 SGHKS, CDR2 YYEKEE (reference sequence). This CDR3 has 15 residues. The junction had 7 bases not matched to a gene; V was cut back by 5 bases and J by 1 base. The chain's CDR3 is CASRRTGDSSYEQYF. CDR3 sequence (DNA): TGTGCCAGCAGACGGACAGGGGATAGTTCCTACGAGCAGTACTTC.

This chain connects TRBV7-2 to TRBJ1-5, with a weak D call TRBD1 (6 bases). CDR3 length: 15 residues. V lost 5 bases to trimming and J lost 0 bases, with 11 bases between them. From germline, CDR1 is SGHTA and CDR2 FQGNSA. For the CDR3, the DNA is TGTGCCAGCAGCCTGGACAGCTATAGCAATCAGCCCCAGCATTTT. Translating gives CASSLDSYSNQPQHF.

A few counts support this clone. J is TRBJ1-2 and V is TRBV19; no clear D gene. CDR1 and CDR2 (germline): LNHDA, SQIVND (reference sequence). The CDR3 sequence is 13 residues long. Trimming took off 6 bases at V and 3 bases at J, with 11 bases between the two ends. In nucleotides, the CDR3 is TGTGCCAGTAGGCGTGTTATCGACTATGGCTACACCTTC. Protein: CASRRVIDYGYTF.